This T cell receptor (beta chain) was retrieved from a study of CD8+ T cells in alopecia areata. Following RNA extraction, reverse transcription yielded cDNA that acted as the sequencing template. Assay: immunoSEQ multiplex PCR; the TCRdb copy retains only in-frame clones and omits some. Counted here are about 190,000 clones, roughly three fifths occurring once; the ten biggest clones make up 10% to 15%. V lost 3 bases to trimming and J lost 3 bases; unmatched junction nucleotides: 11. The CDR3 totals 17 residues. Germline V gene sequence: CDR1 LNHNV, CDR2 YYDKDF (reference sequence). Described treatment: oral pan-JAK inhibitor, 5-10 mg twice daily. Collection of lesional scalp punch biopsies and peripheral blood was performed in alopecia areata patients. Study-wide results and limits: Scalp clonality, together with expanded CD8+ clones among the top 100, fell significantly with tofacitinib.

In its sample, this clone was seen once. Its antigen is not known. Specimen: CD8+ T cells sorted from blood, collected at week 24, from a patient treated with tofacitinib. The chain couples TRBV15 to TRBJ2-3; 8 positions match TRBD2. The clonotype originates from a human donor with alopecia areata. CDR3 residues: CATSRTHSGVETDTQYF. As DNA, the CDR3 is TGTGCCACCAGCAGGACGCATAGCGGGGTCGAGACAGATACGCAGTATTTT.